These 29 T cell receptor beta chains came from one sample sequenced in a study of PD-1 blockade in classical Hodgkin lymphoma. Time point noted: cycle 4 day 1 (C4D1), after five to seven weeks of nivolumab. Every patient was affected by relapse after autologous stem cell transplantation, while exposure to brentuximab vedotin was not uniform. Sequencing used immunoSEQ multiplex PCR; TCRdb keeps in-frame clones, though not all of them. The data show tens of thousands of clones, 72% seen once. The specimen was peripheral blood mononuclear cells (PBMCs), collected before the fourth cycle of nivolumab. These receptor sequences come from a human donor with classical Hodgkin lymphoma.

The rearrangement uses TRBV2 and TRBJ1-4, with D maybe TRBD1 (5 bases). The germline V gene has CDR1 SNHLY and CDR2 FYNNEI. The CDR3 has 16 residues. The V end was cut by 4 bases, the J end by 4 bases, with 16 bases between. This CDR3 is CASSVLGGSINEKLFF. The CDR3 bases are TGTGCCAGCAGTGTCCTCGGGGGGTCAATTAATGAAAAACTGTTTTTT.

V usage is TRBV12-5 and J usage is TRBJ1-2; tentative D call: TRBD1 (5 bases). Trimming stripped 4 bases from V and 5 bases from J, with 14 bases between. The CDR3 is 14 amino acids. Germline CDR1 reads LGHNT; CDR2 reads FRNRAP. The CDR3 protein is CASGSGLEIYGYTF. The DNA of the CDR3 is TGTGCTAGTGGTTCGGGACTGGAGATATATGGCTACACCTTC.

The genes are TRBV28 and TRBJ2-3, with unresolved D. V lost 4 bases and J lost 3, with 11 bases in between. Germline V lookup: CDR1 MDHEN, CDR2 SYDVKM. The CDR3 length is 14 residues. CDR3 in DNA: TGTGCCAGCAGTTATCTAGTACGTACAGATACGCAGTATTTT. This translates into CASSYLVRTDTQYF. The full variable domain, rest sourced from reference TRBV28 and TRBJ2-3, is DVKVTQSSRYLVKRTGEKVFLECVQDMDHENMFWYRQDPGLGLRLIYFSYDVKMKEKGDIPEGYSVSREKKERFSLILESASTNQTSMYLCASSYLVRTDTQYFGPGTRLTVL.

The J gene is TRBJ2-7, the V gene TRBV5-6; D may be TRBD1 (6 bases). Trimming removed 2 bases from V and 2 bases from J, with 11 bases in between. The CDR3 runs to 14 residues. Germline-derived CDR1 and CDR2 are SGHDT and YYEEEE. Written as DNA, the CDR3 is TGTGCCAGCAGCTTTCAGGGGCGTCCCTACGAGCAGTACTTC. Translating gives CASSFQGRPYEQYF.

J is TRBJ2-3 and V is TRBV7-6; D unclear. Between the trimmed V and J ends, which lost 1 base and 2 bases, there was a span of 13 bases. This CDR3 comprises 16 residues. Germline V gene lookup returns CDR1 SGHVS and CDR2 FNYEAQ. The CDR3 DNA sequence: TGTGCCAGCAGCTTAGAAGTGGACCTTGTCACAGATACGCAGTATTTT. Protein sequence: CASSLEVDLVTDTQYF.

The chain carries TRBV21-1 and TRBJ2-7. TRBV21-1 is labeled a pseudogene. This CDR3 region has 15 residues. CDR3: CATPAREFLSYEQYF. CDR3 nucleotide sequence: TGTGCCACCCCGGCAAGGGAATTCCTCTCCTACGAGCAGTACTTC.

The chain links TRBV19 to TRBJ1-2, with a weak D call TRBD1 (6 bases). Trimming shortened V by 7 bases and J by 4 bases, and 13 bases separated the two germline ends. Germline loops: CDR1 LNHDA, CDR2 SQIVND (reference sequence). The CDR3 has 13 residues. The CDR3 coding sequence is TGTGCCAGTACAGGGGAATGGGGCTATGGCTACACCTTC. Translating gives CASTGEWGYGYTF.

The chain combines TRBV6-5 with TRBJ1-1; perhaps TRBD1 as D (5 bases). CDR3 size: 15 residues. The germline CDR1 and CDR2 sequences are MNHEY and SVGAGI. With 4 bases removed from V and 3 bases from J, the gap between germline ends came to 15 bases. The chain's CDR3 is CASSFLATGHTEAFF. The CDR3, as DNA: TGTGCCAGCAGTTTTTTAGCTACAGGTCACACTGAAGCTTTCTTT.

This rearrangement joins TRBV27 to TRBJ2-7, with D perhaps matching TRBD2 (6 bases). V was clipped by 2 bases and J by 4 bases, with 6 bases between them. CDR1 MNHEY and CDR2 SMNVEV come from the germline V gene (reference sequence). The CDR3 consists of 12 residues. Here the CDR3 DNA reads TGTGCCAGCAGTTTAGGGGGGTACGAGCAGTACTTC. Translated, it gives CASSLGGYEQYF.

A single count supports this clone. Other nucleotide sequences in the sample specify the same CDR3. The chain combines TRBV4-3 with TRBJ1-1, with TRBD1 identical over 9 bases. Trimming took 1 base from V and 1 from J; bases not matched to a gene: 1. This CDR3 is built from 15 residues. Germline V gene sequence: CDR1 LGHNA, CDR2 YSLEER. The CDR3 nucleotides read TGCGCCAGCAGCCAAGTGGGACAGGGGAACACTGAAGCTTTCTTT. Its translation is CASSQVGQGNTEAFF.

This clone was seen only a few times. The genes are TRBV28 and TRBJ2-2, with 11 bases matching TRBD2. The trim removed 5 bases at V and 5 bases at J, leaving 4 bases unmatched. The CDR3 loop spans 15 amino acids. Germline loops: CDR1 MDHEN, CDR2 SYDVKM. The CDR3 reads CASSLAGGRTGELFF. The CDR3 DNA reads TGTGCCAGCAGTCTAGCGGGGGGCCGTACCGGGGAGCTGTTTTTT.

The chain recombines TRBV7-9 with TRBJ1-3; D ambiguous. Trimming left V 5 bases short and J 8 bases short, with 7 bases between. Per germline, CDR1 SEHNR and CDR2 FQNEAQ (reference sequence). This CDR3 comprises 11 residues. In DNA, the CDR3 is TGTGCCAGCAGCGGTTGGGACACCATATATTTT. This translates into CASSGWDTIYF.

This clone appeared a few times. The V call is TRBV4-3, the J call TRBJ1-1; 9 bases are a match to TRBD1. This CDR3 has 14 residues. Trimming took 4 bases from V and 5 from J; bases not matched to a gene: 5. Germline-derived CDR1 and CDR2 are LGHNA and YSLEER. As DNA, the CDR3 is TGCGCCAGCAGCCCCCGGACAGGGGTGACTGAAGCTTTCTTT. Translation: CASSPRTGVTEAFF.

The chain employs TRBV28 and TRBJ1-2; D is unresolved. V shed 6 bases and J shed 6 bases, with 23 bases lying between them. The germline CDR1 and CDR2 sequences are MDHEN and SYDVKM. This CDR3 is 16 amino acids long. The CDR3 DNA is TGTGCCAGCAGATTTCTGTTGGGCGGTACTTTCGATGGCTACACCTTC. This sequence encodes CASRFLLGGTFDGYTF.

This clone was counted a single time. The CDR3 reads CASKTSGANTGELFF. In DNA form, the CDR3 reads TGTGCCAGCAAGACTAGCGGAGCGAACACCGGGGAGCTGTTTTTT. V and J are TRBV7-9 and TRBJ2-2; TRBD2 aligns across 9 bases. Germline lookup yields CDR1 SEHNR and CDR2 FQNEAQ (reference sequence). The CDR3 has 15 residues. The trim removed 7 bases at V and 0 bases at J, leaving 3 bases unmatched.

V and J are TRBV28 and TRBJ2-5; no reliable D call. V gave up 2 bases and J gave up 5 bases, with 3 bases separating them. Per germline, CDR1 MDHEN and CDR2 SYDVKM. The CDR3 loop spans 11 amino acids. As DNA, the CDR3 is TGTGCCAGCAGTTTAGGGGAGACCCAGTACTTC. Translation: CASSLGETQYF.

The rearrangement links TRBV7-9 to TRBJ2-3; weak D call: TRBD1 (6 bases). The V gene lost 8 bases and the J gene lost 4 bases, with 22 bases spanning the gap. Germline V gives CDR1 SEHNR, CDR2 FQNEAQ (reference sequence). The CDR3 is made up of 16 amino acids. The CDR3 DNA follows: TGTGCCAGCGACAGTACAGGGATAAGGCGGGCAGATACGCAGTATTTT. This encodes CASDSTGIRRADTQYF.

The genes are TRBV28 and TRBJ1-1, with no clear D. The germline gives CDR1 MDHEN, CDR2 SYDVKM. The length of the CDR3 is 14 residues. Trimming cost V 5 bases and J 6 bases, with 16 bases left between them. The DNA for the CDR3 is TGTGCCAGCAGTGAGTTAGGGAATTTTGCTGAAGCTTTCTTT. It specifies CASSELGNFAEAFF.

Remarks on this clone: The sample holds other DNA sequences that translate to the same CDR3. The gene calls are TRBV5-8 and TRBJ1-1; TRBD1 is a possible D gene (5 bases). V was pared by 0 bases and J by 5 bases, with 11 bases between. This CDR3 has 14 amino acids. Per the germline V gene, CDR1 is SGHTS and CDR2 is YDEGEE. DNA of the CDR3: TGTGCCAGCAGCTTGGTAAGGGGTTTGACTGAAGCTTTCTTT. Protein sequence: CASSLVRGLTEAFF. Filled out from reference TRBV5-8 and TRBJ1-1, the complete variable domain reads EAGVTQSPTHLIKTRGQQATLRCSPISGHTSVYWYQQALGLGLQFLLWYDEGEERNRGNFPPRFSGRQFPNYSSELNVNALELEDSALYLCASSLVRGLTEAFFGQGTRLTVV.

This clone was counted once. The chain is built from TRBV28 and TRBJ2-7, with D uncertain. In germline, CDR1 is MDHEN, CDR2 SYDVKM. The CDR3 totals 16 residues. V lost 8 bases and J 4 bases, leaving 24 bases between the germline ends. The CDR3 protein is CASVPSGGGRSYEQYF. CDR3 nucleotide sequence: TGTGCCAGCGTCCCCTCAGGTGGTGGACGATCTTACGAGCAGTACTTC.

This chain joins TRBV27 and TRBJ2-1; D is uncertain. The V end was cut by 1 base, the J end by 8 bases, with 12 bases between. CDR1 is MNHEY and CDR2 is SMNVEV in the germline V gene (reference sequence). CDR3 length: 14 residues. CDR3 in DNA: TGTGCCAGCAGTTTATTGACCCCCATCGATGAGCAGTTCTTC. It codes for CASSLLTPIDEQFF.

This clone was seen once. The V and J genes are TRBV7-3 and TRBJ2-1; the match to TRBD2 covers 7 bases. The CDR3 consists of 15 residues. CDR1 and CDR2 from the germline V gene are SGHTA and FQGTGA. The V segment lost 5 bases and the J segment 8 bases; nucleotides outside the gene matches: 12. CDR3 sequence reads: CASSPGTTVGDEQFF. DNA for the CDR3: TGTGCCAGCAGCCCTGGGACTACGGTGGGCGATGAGCAGTTCTTC.

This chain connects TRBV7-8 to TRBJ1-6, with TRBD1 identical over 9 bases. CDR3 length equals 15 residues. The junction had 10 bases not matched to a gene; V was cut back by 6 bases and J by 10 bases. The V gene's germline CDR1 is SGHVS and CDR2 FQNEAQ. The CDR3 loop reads CASSSPGQGGSPLHF. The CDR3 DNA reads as TGTGCCAGCAGTTCACCGGGACAGGGAGGATCACCCCTCCACTTT.

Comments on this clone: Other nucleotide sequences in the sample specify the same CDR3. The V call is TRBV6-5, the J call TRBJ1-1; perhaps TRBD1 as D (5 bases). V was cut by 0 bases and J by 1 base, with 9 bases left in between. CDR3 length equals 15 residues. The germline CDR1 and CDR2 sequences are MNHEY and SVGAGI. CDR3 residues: CASSYSGAGNTEAFF. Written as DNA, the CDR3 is TGTGCCAGCAGTTACTCAGGGGCTGGGAACACTGAAGCTTTCTTT.

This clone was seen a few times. The CDR3 DNA reads as TGTGCCAGCAGCGGCACAGTGATTGAGACCCAGTACTTC. Its protein product is CASSGTVIETQYF. This chain links TRBV13 with TRBJ2-5; D uncertain. The ends were cut back, 5 bases at V and 5 bases at J, with 12 bases in the middle. This CDR3 spans 13 amino acids. The germline V gene has CDR1 PRHDT and CDR2 FYEKMQ (reference sequence).

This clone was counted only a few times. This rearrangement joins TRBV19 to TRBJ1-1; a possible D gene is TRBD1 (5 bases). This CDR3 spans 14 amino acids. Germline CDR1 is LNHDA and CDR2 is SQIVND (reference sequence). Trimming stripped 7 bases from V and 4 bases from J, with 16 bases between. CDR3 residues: CASILGGGPTEAFF. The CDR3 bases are TGTGCCAGTATCCTCGGCGGGGGACCCACTGAAGCTTTCTTT.

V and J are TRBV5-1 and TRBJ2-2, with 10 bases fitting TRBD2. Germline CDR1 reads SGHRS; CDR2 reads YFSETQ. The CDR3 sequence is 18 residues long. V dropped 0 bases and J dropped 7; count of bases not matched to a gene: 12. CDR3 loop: CASSLVPPLAGVHGELFF. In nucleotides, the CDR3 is TGCGCCAGCAGCTTGGTACCTCCCCTAGCGGGAGTTCACGGGGAGCTGTTTTTT.

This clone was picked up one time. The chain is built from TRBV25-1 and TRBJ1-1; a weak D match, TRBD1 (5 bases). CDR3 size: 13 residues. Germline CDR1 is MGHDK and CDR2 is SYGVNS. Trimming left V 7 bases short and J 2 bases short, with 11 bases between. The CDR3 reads CASNRGYNTEAFF. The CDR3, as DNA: TGTGCCAGCAACCGGGGGTATAACACTGAAGCTTTCTTT.

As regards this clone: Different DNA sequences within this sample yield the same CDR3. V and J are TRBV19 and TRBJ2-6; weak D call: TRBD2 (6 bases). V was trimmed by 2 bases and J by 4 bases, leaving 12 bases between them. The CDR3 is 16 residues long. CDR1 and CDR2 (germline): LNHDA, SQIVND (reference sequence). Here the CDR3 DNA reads TGTGCCAGTAGTATATCGGGGGTGGGGGGGGCCAACGTCCTGACTTTC. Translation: CASSISGVGGANVLTF. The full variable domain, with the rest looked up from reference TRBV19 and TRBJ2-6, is DGGITQSPKYLFRKEGQNVTLSCEQNLNHDAMYWYRQDPGQGLRLIYYSQIVNDFQKGDIAEGYSVSREKKESFPLTVTSAQKNPTAFYLCASSISGVGGANVLTFGAGSRLTVL.